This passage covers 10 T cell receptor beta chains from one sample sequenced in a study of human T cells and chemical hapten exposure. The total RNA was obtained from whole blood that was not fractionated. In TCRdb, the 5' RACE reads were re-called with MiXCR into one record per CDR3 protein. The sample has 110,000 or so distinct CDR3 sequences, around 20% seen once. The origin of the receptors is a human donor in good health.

The CDR3 protein is CASSQGARSGETQYF. CDR3 bases: TGCGCCAGCAGCCAGGGAGCGCGCTCGGGAGAGACCCAGTACTTC. The V and J genes are TRBV4-1 and TRBJ2-5, with TRBD2 as a possible D gene (5 bases). The germline V gene has CDR1 MGHRA and CDR2 YSYEKL. The CDR3 loop spans 15 amino acids. V lost 3 bases, J lost 4 bases, and 15 bases lay in between.

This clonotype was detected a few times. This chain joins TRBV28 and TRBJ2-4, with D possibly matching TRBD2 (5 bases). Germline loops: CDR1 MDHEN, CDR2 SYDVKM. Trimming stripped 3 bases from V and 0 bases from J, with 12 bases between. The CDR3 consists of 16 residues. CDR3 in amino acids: CASSLAAGLAKNIQYF. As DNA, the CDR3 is TGTGCCAGCAGTTTGGCGGCAGGACTAGCCAAAAACATTCAGTACTTC.

The DNA for the CDR3 is TGTGCCAGCAGTAAGAGCTCCTACGAGCAGTACTTC. It codes for CASSKSSYEQYF. The rearrangement links TRBV27 to TRBJ2-7; no definite D call. Deletions cut 5 bases from V and 0 bases from J, with 5 bases between. Germline-derived CDR1 and CDR2 are MNHEY and SMNVEV (reference sequence). The CDR3 extends over 12 amino acids.

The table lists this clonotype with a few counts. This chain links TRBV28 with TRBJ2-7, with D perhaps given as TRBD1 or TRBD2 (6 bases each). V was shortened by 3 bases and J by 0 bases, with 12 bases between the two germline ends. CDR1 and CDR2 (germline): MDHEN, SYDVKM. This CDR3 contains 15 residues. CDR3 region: CASSLGGQLSYEQYF. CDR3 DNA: TGTGCCAGCAGTTTGGGGGGACAACTCTCCTACGAGCAGTACTTC.

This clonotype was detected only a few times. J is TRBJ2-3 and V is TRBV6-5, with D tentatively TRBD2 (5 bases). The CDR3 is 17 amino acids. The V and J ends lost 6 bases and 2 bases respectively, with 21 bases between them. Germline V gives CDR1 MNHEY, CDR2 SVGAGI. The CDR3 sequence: CASSPTRGGPLTDTQYF. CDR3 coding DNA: TGTGCCAGCAGCCCGACTCGCGGAGGTCCGCTCACAGATACGCAGTATTTT.

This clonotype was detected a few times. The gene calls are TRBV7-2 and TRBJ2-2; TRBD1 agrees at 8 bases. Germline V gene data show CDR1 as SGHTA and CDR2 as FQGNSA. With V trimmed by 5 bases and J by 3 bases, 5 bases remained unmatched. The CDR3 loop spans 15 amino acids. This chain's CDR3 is CASSRHRGDTGELFF. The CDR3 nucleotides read TGTGCCAGCAGCCGCCACAGGGGGGACACCGGGGAGCTGTTTTTT. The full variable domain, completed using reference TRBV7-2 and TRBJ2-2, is GAGVSQSPSNKVTEKGKDVELRCDPISGHTALYWYRQSLGQGLEFLIYFQGNSAPDKSGLPSDRFSAERTGGSVSTLTIQRTQQEDSAVYLCASSRHRGDTGELFFGEGSRLTVL.

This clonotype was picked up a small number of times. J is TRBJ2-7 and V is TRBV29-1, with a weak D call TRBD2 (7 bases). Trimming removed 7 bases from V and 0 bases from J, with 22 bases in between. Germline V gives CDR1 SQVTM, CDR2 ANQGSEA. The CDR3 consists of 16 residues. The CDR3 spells CSALRGAGRGSYEQYF. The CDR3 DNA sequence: TGCAGCGCCCTACGGGGGGCGGGGAGGGGCTCCTACGAGCAGTACTTC.

In DNA form, the CDR3 reads TGTGCCATCAGAGACGCCCCTGGGTCACCCCTCCACTTT. Amino acids: CAIRDAPGSPLHF. The chain recombines TRBV10-3 with TRBJ1-6; no clear D. Trimming took off 6 bases at V and 10 bases at J, with 13 bases between the two ends. The CDR3 loop spans 13 amino acids. The germline V gene encodes CDR1 ENHRY and CDR2 SYGVKD.

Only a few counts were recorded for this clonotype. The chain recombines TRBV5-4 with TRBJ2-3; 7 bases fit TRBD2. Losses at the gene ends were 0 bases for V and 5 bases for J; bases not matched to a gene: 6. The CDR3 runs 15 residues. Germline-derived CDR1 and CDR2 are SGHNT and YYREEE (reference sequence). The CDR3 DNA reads TGTGCCAGCAGCTTGGCCGGCGGGAGTGGAGATACGCAGTATTTT. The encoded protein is CASSLAGGSGDTQYF.

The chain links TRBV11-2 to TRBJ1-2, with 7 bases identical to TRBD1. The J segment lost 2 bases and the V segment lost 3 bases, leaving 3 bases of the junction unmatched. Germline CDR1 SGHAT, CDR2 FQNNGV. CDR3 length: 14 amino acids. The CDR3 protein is CASSLTGRNYGYTF. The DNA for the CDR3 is TGTGCCAGCAGCTTGACAGGGCGCAACTATGGCTACACCTTC. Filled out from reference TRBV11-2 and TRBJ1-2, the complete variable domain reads EAGVAQSPRYKIIEKRQSVAFWCNPISGHATLYWYQQILGQGPKLLIQFQNNGVVDDSQLPKDRFSAERLKGVDSTLKIQPAKLEDSAVYLCASSLTGRNYGYTFGSGTRLTVV.